The TCR beta chain under discussion was sequenced for a study of T-cell reconstitution after alpha-beta-depleted transplantation in children. General study points: TCRbeta diversity was high at day 60 in some patients (a result of surviving recipient T cells and thymic progenitors). Several hundred expanded graft clones reportedly were the source of alpha-beta T cells about two months after transplant. Counts and diversity of T cells one year after transplant came mostly from newly produced T cells.

As to this clonotype: Its antigen is as yet unknown.

TCRbeta library preparation incorporated unique molecular identifiers. Each CDR3 protein is one row after TCRdb ran MiXCR on the PCR reads. Of around 200,000 distinct CDR3 sequences in the sample, roughly 9.1% were seen once. CDR3 length equals 13 residues. Trimming at V came to 4 bases and at J to 6 bases, leaving 5 bases not matched to a gene. The germline V gene encodes CDR1 SGHAT and CDR2 FQNNGV. The sample consisted of PBMCs, mostly from graft donor cells, taken 360 days after TCRalphabeta/CD19-depleted stem cell transplant. This receptor was taken from a male patient between 2 and 9 years old who had a stem cell transplant for acute myeloid leukemia, so the T cells may come from the graft donor. The V and J genes are TRBV11-2 and TRBJ2-5; TRBD2 aligns across 7 bases. The CDR3 loop is CASSSGLQQTQYF. The DNA for the CDR3 is TGTGCCAGCAGCTCGGGACTACAGCAGACCCAGTACTTC.